This TCR beta chain was retrieved from a study of T cell changes during pregnancy in multiple sclerosis. Germline CDR1 MNHEY, CDR2 SVGAGI. The CDR3 covers 13 residues. Trimming stripped 7 bases from V and 2 bases from J, with 12 bases between. The table came from immunoSEQ multiplex PCR; TCRdb's copy has only in-frame clones and leaves some out. The profile shows about 52,000 clones, approximately 92% of them singletons. The clonotype comes from a female donor with multiple sclerosis, enrolled in a pregnancy study. The chain carries TRBV6-5 and TRBJ2-7; D may be TRBD2 (5 bases). The input for sequencing was CD4+ T cells from peripheral blood mononuclear cells, taken in the third trimester of pregnancy. The CDR3 DNA reads as TGTGCCAGCAAGTACGGGATCACCTACGAGCAGTACTTC. It translates to CASKYGITYEQYF.